This T cell receptor beta chain is from a study of CD8 T cells in ankylosing spondylitis. This CDR3 region has 12 residues. The V and J ends lost 5 bases and 9 bases respectively, with 11 bases between them. Worth noting for this clonotype: Its antigen is as yet unknown.

Whole-study results and caveats: It appeared that ankylosing spondylitis blood was characterized by a TCR beta motif of roughly 8 highly homologous variants. Before this, some motif variants had been reported in reactive arthritis synovial fluid and blood. Disease-linked clones reportedly showed significant enrichment in matched ankylosing spondylitis synovial fluid.

Quantitative molecular-barcoded 5'-RACE generated the TCR beta libraries. TCRdb re-derived calls from the 5' RACE reads in MiXCR, one entry per CDR3 protein. The sample shows about 750,000 distinct CDR3 sequences, under 20% of them seen only once. The chain joins TRBV12-3 or TRBV12-4 to TRBJ2-1; no definite D call. The sequencing sample was made of blood, either unsorted or a sorted T cell fraction (not recorded which). The receptor's source is a male donor with ankylosing spondylitis. The CDR3 coding sequence is TGTGCCAGCAGTCCAGACACGGGTGAGCAGTTCTTC. Amino acid sequence: CASSPDTGEQFF.